This T cell receptor beta chain originates from a study of shared clonotypes between healthy human individuals. Study in general: The cohort comprised a couple of women and a few men. Their ages spanned 18 to 49 years. Study-wide results and caveats: Estimated richness was generally greater in naive than memory subsets. A handful of donors had approximately 4.6% of their naive CD4 clonotypes in common.

Execution of the assay was at deep level. The table came from immunoSEQ multiplex PCR; TCRdb's copy has only in-frame clones and leaves some out. The table includes under 650,000 clones, 90% to 96% detected once. Between the trimmed V and J ends, which lost 8 bases and 2 bases, there was a span of 16 bases. Germline loops: CDR1 MDHEN, CDR2 SYDVKM. The CDR3 covers 15 residues. On this clone: Antigen specificity is unknown.

Sequences were obtained from naive CD4+ T cells sorted from blood. Documented subset: CD45RA+ positively selected. The chain joins TRBV28 to TRBJ2-1; tentative D call: TRBD2 (7 bases). The receptor comes from a woman in her 30s in good health. The DNA of the CDR3 is TGTGCCAGCCAGATGGGGGGGGGCCCCTACAATGAGCAGTTCTTC. Translated, it gives CASQMGGGPYNEQFF.